This T cell receptor (beta chain) is drawn from a study of cytomegalovirus exposure and HLA in healthy donors. Study-wide background: HLA-typed donors were the source of approximately 85 million unique TCRs held in an early data release. Genotyping showed roughly 83% of 300 to 450 donors falling in the Caucasian-associated ancestry cluster. Study results and limitations: A few CMV-associated chains were confirmed in vitro to be specific for CMV antigens. In an earlier analysis, most TCR beta V segments were productive about 87% or about 30% of the time.

Germline V gives CDR1 SGHTA, CDR2 FQGNSA. This CDR3 comprises 16 residues. V lost 5 bases to trimming and J lost 3 bases; unmatched junction nucleotides: 8. 13 Jbeta primers and 60 Vbeta primers were used for the PCR. Sequencing used immunoSEQ multiplex PCR; TCRdb keeps in-frame clones, though not all of them. The sample has about 120,000 clones, over 65% seen once. Comment on this clone: The antigen remains unidentified.

This sequence joins TRBV7-2 and TRBJ2-2, with TRBD2 identical over 8 bases. Material for sequencing was PBMCs. This TCR was recovered from a woman aged 40 to 55 in good health and CMV-seropositive. The CDR3 here is CASSPGGGVYTGELFF. Here the CDR3 DNA reads TGTGCCAGCAGCCCCGGGGGGGGAGTTTACACCGGGGAGCTGTTTTTT.